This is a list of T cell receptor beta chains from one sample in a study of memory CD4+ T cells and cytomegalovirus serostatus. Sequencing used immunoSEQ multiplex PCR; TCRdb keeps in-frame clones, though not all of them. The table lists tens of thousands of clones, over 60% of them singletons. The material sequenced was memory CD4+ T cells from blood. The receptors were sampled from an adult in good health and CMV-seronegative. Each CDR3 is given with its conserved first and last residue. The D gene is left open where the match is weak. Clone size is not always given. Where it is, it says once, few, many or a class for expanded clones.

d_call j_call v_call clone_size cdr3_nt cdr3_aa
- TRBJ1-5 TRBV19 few TGTGCCAGTAGTATGGGAGGGGTTGATCAGCCCCAGCATTTT CASSMGGVDQPQHF
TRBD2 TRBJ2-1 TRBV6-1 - TGTGCCAGCAGTGAAGTAAGCCTAGCGGGGGTAACCTACAATGAGCAGTTCTTC CASSEVSLAGVTYNEQFF
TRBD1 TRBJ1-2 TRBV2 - TGTGCCAGTACCGGGACAGGGTCCCCTAACTATGGCTACACCTTC CASTGTGSPNYGYTF
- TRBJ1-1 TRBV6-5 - TGTGCCAGCAGTTACTTCGGGACCGGAGGGACTGAAGCTTTCTTT CASSYFGTGGTEAFF
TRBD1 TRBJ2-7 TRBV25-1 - TGTGCCAGCAGTGACAGGGACAGGGGATCCTACGAGCAGTACTTC CASSDRDRGSYEQYF
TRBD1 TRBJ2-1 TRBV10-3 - TGTGCCATCAGTGGTGCCTCGGGACAGGGTTCCCATGAGCAGTTCTTC CAISGASGQGSHEQFF
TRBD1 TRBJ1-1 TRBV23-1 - TGCGCCAGCAGTCAATCGCCGGAGGACAGGGGGCCACTTTCGGGCACTGAAGCTTTCTTT CASSQSPEDRGPLSGTEAFF
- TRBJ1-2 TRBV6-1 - TGTGCCAGCAGTGAATTTTGGGCTTCTAACTATGGCTACACCTTC CASSEFWASNYGYTF
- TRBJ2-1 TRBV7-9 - TGTGCCAGCAGCTTAGTAGGTTCGGGAGTTATGCAGTTCTTC CASSLVGSGVMQFF
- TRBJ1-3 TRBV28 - TGTGCCAGCAGTTTAAATCCCGGGGCACAAGCTGGAAACACCATATATTTT CASSLNPGAQAGNTIYF
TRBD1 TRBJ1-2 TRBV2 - TGTGCCAGCAGGAGGGACAGCAATGATGGCTACACCTTC CASRRDSNDGYTF
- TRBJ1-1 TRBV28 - TGTGCCAGCAGTTCCCCGCCGGGAATTTTGAACACTGAAGCTTTCTTT CASSSPPGILNTEAFF
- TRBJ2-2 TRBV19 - TGTGCCAGTAGCTTCCTAGGGCGGTCGGGGGAGCTGTTTTTT CASSFLGRSGELFF
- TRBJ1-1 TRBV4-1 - TGCGCCAGCAGCCAAGACCGGCCCCCTCTAGTGTTGAACACTGAAGCTTTCTTT CASSQDRPPLVLNTEAFF
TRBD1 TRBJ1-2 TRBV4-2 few TGTGCCAGCAGCCAAGACCCTGGCAGGGACAGGTACTACACCTTC CASSQDPGRDRYYTF
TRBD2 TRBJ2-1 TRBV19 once TGTGCCAGTAGTGACCCCGGGACTAGGGCCGATGAGCAGTTCTTC CASSDPGTRADEQFF
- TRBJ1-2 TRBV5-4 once TGTGCCAGCAGCTTGGCCGGCGGTCAAAATGGCTACACCTTC CASSLAGGQNGYTF
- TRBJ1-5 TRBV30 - TGTGCCTGGAGTCAAGCCCCTTGGTATCCCCAGCATTTT CAWSQAPWYPQHF
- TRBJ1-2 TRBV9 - TGTGCCAGCAGCGTAGACGCAACGGTCTCTGGCTACACCTTC CASSVDATVSGYTF
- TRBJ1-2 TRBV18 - TGTGCCAGCTCACCACTAGTCTTAACAGCTAACTATGGCTACACCTTC CASSPLVLTANYGYTF
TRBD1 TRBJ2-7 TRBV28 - TGTGCCAGCATTGGGGCAGGGGGCGCCTACGAGCAGTACTTC CASIGAGGAYEQYF
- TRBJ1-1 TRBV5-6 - TGTGCCAGCAGCTGGGGCGGGATGAACACTGAAGCTTTCTTT CASSWGGMNTEAFF
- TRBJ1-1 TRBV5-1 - TGCGCCAGCAGCCCGGTTGCATCTACTGAAGCTTTCTTT CASSPVASTEAFF
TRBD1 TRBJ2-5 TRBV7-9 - TGTGCCAGCAGTACACAGGGGGGCGGTGAGACCCAGTACTTC CASSTQGGGETQYF
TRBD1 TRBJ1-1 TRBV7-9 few TGTGCCAGCAGATTGGGACAGGGGAGCACTGAAGCTTTCTTT CASRLGQGSTEAFF
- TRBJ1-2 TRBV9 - TGTGCCAGCAGCGTAGATGGGGCCGGATTACATGGCTACACCTTC CASSVDGAGLHGYTF
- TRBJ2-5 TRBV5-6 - TGTGCCAGCAGTCACAGGGACCAAGAGACCCAGTACTTC CASSHRDQETQYF
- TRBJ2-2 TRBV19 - TGTGCCAGTAGTATAAGCGGGGAGCTGTTTTTT CASSISGELFF
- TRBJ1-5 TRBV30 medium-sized TGTGCCTGGAGTGTGGATAGCAATCAGCCCCAGCATTTT CAWSVDSNQPQHF
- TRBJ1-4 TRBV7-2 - TGTGCCAGCAGCTTAGTGGGGGGCCGTCCTGAAAAACTGTTTTTT CASSLVGGRPEKLFF
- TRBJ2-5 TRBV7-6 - TGTGCCAGCAGCTTAGGGGGTATGAGATCCCTCCAAGAGACCCAGTACTTC CASSLGGMRSLQETQYF
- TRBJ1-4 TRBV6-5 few TGTGCCAGCAGTTCAAACCCAGTAGCAACTAATGAAAAACTGTTTTTT CASSSNPVATNEKLFF
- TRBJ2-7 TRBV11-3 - TGTGCCAGCAGCTTAGAAGGTTACGAGCAGTACTTC CASSLEGYEQYF
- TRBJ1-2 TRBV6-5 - TGTGCCAGCAGTTACTCGCAGGGGCAGGGAGGTTATGGCTACACCTTC CASSYSQGQGGYGYTF
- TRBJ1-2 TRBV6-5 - TGTGCCAGCAGCCCCCGCTCCCAGGGTAGCAATGGCTACACCTTC CASSPRSQGSNGYTF
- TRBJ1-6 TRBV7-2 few TGTGCCAGCAGCTTGGCGCAGTTGGGGAATTCACCCCTCCACTTT CASSLAQLGNSPLHF
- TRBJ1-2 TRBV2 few TGTGCCAGCAGTCTTACAGGAAACTATGGCTACACCTTC CASSLTGNYGYTF
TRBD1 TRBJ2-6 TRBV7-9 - TGTGCCAGCAGCCACCGGGACAGGGGAGCTGGGGCCAACGTCCTGACTTTC CASSHRDRGAGANVLTF
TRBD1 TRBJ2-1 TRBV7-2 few TGTGCCAGCAGCCCCCGACAGGGCCGTCGGTTCTTC CASSPRQGRRFF